These 26 T cell receptor beta chains share one sample of origin, sequenced in a study of CD8+ T cells in alopecia areata. This sample's treatment: oral pan-JAK inhibitor, 5-10 mg twice daily. Following RNA extraction, reverse transcription yielded cDNA that acted as the sequencing template. TCRdb's table, derived via immunoSEQ multiplex PCR, lists solely in-frame clones and lacks some. The table has 80,000 to 95,000 clones, about 40% seen once. The material was CD8+ T cells sorted from blood, obtained at week 24, from a patient treated with tofacitinib. The receptors were gathered from a human donor with alopecia areata.

This clone occurred a few times. The chain carries TRBV9 and TRBJ2-1; TRBD2 matches 15 bases. The CDR3 is made up of 15 amino acids. V was pared by 7 bases and J by 7 bases, with 6 bases of the junction left unmatched. Germline assignment: CDR1 SGDLS and CDR2 YYNGEE. The CDR3 DNA sequence: TGTGCCAGCGAAACCGGGACTAGCGGGAGGAATGAGCAGTTCTTC. This translates into CASETGTSGRNEQFF.

This clone has a handful of counts. The chain couples TRBV15 to TRBJ2-3; TRBD1 aligns across 9 bases. CDR1 and CDR2 from the germline V gene are LNHNV and YYDKDF (reference sequence). The CDR3 loop spans 17 amino acids. The V segment lost 1 base and the J segment 2 bases; nucleotides outside the gene matches: 7. In DNA, the CDR3 is TGTGCCACCAGCAGAGCGCCGGGACAGGGCTTCACAGATACGCAGTATTTT. Its translation: CATSRAPGQGFTDTQYF.

V usage is TRBV5-1 and J usage is TRBJ2-7; the D gene is possibly TRBD1 (5 bases). In germline, CDR1 is SGHRS, CDR2 YFSETQ. The CDR3 is 13 amino acids. The V gene lost 4 bases and the J gene lost 5 bases, with 13 bases spanning the gap. CDR3 sequence: CASSPGREHEQYF. The CDR3 nucleotides are TGCGCCAGCAGCCCCGGCAGGGAACACGAGCAGTACTTC.

There are a few counts of this clone. The CDR3 sequence is CASSLADNSNYGYTF. CDR3 nucleotide sequence: TGTGCCAGCAGCTTGGCGGACAACTCTAACTATGGCTACACCTTC. The chain carries TRBV7-8 and TRBJ1-2; weak D call: TRBD1 (5 bases). Trimming removed 3 bases from V and 0 bases from J, with 11 bases in between. This CDR3 is 15 amino acids long. Germline lookup yields CDR1 SGHVS and CDR2 FQNEAQ.

This chain connects TRBV30 to TRBJ1-4; D is unclear. With 4 bases removed from V and 0 bases from J, the gap between germline ends came to 9 bases. Germline V lookup: CDR1 GTSNPN, CDR2 SVGIG (reference sequence). The CDR3 has 14 amino acids. The CDR3 bases are TGTGCCTGGACCCCTCCAGCAACTAATGAAAAACTGTTTTTT. Translation gives CAWTPPATNEKLFF.

This chain connects TRBV7-9 to TRBJ1-5; D possibly corresponds to TRBD1 (6 bases). With 1 base removed from V and 7 bases from J, the gap between germline ends came to 23 bases. CDR3 length: 18 amino acids. The germline gives CDR1 SEHNR, CDR2 FQNEAQ (reference sequence). CDR3 sequence: CASSLDRPSGAGGQPQHF. CDR3 nucleotides: TGTGCCAGCAGCTTAGACCGCCCGTCAGGGGCCGGAGGGCAGCCCCAGCATTTT.

The chain carries TRBV19 and TRBJ2-4; D not certain. The CDR3 has 13 residues. The germline V gene has CDR1 LNHDA and CDR2 SQIVND (reference sequence). V was pared by 5 bases and J by 4 bases, with 9 bases between. The CDR3 region has the DNA TGTGCCAGTAGTGCCGCCGATAAAAACATTCAGTACTTC. It codes for CASSAADKNIQYF.

The chain joins TRBV29-1 to TRBJ2-7; possibly TRBD1 or TRBD2 for D (5 bases each). The CDR3 extends over 11 amino acids. Per germline, CDR1 SQVTM and CDR2 ANQGSEA. Trimming took off 5 bases at V and 5 bases at J, with 10 bases between the two ends. The CDR3 here is CSVPGPNEQYF. In DNA, the CDR3 is TGCAGCGTTCCGGGACCGAACGAGCAGTACTTC.

The rearrangement links TRBV9 to TRBJ1-1; D may be TRBD1 (5 bases). Trimming removed 0 bases from V and 5 bases from J, with 8 bases in between. The CDR3 contains 13 residues. From germline, CDR1 is SGDLS and CDR2 YYNGEE. CDR3 protein: CASSVGGETEAFF. The CDR3 DNA reads TGTGCCAGCAGCGTAGGAGGGGAAACTGAAGCTTTCTTT. Complete variable domain (other parts from reference TRBV9 and TRBJ1-1): DSGVTQTPKHLITATGQRVTLRCSPRSGDLSVYWYQQSLDQGLQFLIQYYNGEERAKGNILERFSAQQFPDLHSELNLSSLELGDSALYFCASSVGGETEAFFGQGTRLTVV.

This clone came up a few times. CDR3 protein: CATSSLPRGEQYF. The CDR3 DNA follows: TGTGCCACCAGCAGCCTACCGAGGGGCGAGCAGTACTTC. This chain links TRBV15 with TRBJ2-7; D is possibly TRBD1 or TRBD2 (5 bases each). In germline, CDR1 is LNHNV, CDR2 YYDKDF (reference sequence). V was shortened by 3 bases and J by 6 bases, with 12 bases between the two germline ends. The CDR3 is made up of 13 amino acids.

There are many counts of this clone. The DNA for the CDR3 is TGTGCCAGCAGTTCGTACTCGTCTAGCACAGATACGCAGTATTTT. Its translation is CASSSYSSSTDTQYF. The V call is TRBV27, the J call TRBJ2-3; D call uncertain. Per germline, CDR1 MNHEY and CDR2 SMNVEV (reference sequence). Trimming took off 4 bases at V and 0 bases at J, with 11 bases between the two ends. The CDR3 contains 15 residues.

The chain links TRBV4-1 to TRBJ1-5; a weak D match, TRBD1 (6 bases). Trimming shortened V by 0 bases and J by 6 bases, and 18 bases separated the two germline ends. The CDR3 has 17 amino acids. From germline, CDR1 is MGHRA and CDR2 YSYEKL. CDR3 loop: CASSQDQAGARSQPQHF. The CDR3 nucleotides read TGCGCCAGCAGCCAAGATCAGGCAGGGGCAAGGAGTCAGCCCCAGCATTTT.

This rearrangement joins TRBV6-5 to TRBJ2-7; D gene unclear. Per the germline V gene, CDR1 is MNHEY and CDR2 is SVGAGI. The CDR3 is 13 amino acids. Between the trimmed V and J ends, which lost 2 bases and 6 bases, there was a span of 11 bases. CDR3 amino acids: CASSYRASSEQYF. CDR3 coding DNA: TGTGCCAGCAGTTACAGGGCCTCATCCGAGCAGTACTTC.

V and J are TRBV9 and TRBJ2-7; TRBD1 agrees at 7 bases. The V and J ends lost 4 bases and 5 bases, in that order; junction bases with no gene match: 6. The CDR3 is 13 residues long. The germline V gene encodes CDR1 SGDLS and CDR2 YYNGEE. The CDR3 spells CASSKGQADEQYF. For the CDR3, the DNA is TGTGCCAGCAGCAAAGGACAGGCTGACGAGCAGTACTTC.

This chain links TRBV6-5 with TRBJ2-2; D is unresolved. V lost 4 bases to trimming and J lost 5 bases, with 8 bases between them. Germline V gene lookup returns CDR1 MNHEY and CDR2 SVGAGI. The CDR3 runs 13 residues. The CDR3 DNA is TGTGCCAGCAGTTTTAGGAAAACCGGGGAGCTGTTTTTT. It encodes CASSFRKTGELFF.

In DNA, the CDR3 is TGTGCTAGTGGTTTGAGTGTAATAGATACGCAGTATTTT. This gives the protein CASGLSVIDTQYF. This chain connects TRBV12-5 to TRBJ2-3, with D uncertain. Germline V gene data show CDR1 as LGHNT and CDR2 as FRNRAP. CDR3 length equals 13 residues. With 2 bases removed from V and 5 bases from J, the gap between germline ends came to 8 bases.

The chain employs TRBV27 and TRBJ2-1; 8 nucleotides agree with TRBD2. Germline V gives CDR1 MNHEY, CDR2 SMNVEV (reference sequence). With V trimmed by 7 bases and J by 4 bases, 6 bases remained unmatched. The length of the CDR3 is 14 residues. The CDR3 reads CASKKAGEYNEQFF. CDR3 in DNA: TGTGCCAGCAAAAAAGCGGGGGAATACAATGAGCAGTTCTTC.

This chain uses TRBV27 with TRBJ1-2; the D gene is possibly TRBD1 (5 bases). Germline CDR1 MNHEY, CDR2 SMNVEV (reference sequence). The CDR3 consists of 14 residues. Trimming stripped 5 bases from V and 1 base from J, with 11 bases between. The CDR3 reads CASSPLGVNYGYTF. For the CDR3, the DNA is TGTGCCAGCAGTCCCTTAGGGGTTAACTATGGCTACACCTTC.

The chain uses TRBV6-6 and TRBJ1-1; 8 positions match TRBD1. CDR1 MNHNY and CDR2 SVGAGI come from the germline V gene (reference sequence). CDR3 length: 16 amino acids. The J segment lost 3 bases and the V segment lost 2 bases, leaving 8 bases of the junction unmatched. CDR3 amino acids: CASSYPLDRDYTEAFF. The DNA of the CDR3 is TGTGCCAGCAGTTACCCCTTGGACAGGGACTACACTGAAGCTTTCTTT.

This sequence joins TRBV2 and TRBJ2-3; the D call may be TRBD1 or TRBD2 (7 bases each). Trimming removed 3 bases from V and 7 bases from J, with 17 bases in between. The CDR3 consists of 15 residues. In germline, CDR1 is SNHLY, CDR2 FYNNEI. Here the CDR3 DNA reads TGTGCCAGCAGTGACAGCGGGACAGCCTTCTATACGCAGTATTTT. Its protein product is CASSDSGTAFYTQYF.

V is TRBV11-2 and J is TRBJ2-3, with 10 nucleotides matching TRBD2. The trim removed 5 bases at V and 6 bases at J, leaving 8 bases unmatched. In germline, CDR1 is SGHAT, CDR2 FQNNGV. The CDR3 covers 15 residues. CDR3 amino acids: CASSPRTSGVDTQYF. DNA for the CDR3: TGTGCCAGCAGCCCCAGGACTAGCGGAGTGGATACGCAGTATTTT. Complete variable domain (other parts from reference TRBV11-2 and TRBJ2-3): EAGVAQSPRYKIIEKRQSVAFWCNPISGHATLYWYQQILGQGPKLLIQFQNNGVVDDSQLPKDRFSAERLKGVDSTLKIQPAKLEDSAVYLCASSPRTSGVDTQYFGPGTRLTVL.

The V and J genes are TRBV7-9 and TRBJ2-2; D is possibly TRBD2 (5 bases). Germline values: CDR1 SEHNR, CDR2 FQNEAQ (reference sequence). The CDR3 is 14 residues long. V lost 8 bases and J lost 4, with 14 bases in between. This CDR3 is CASYGQRSTGELFF. The CDR3 DNA is TGTGCCAGCTATGGTCAGCGGAGCACCGGGGAGCTGTTTTTT.

The CDR3 region is CSVEVGQGAEQYF. In DNA, the CDR3 is TGCAGCGTTGAAGTCGGACAGGGGGCCGAGCAGTACTTC. The chain links TRBV29-1 to TRBJ2-7; 11 nucleotides align to TRBD1. The V gene's germline CDR1 is SQVTM and CDR2 ANQGSEA. This CDR3 is 13 amino acids long. V lost 1 base to trimming and J lost 6 bases; unmatched junction nucleotides: 2.

V is TRBV5-6 and J is TRBJ2-1; 7 bases line up with TRBD1. Germline CDR1 SGHDT, CDR2 YYEEEE. The ends lost 2 bases at V and 6 bases at J; junction bases unmatched: 5. The CDR3 runs to 14 residues. DNA for the CDR3: TGTGCCAGCAGCTTAACCGACAGGGTCAATGAGCAGTTCTTC. Residues: CASSLTDRVNEQFF.

The CDR3 loop is CASSPGAMVQPQHF. For the CDR3, the DNA is TGTGCCAGCAGTCCCGGGGCCATGGTTCAGCCCCAGCATTTT. V and J are TRBV27 and TRBJ1-5, with a possible D match to TRBD1 (5 bases). Per germline, CDR1 MNHEY and CDR2 SMNVEV (reference sequence). V lost 5 bases to trimming and J lost 6 bases, with 14 bases between them. The CDR3 is 14 residues long.

The chain couples TRBV30 to TRBJ1-1, with D unclear. The germline V and J ends were trimmed by 4 bases and 0 bases, with 9 bases remaining between them. Germline CDR1 is GTSNPN and CDR2 is SVGIG (reference sequence). CDR3 size: 13 residues. CDR3 nucleotides: TGTGCCTGGAAAATGAGCATGAACACTGAAGCTTTCTTT. It yields the protein CAWKMSMNTEAFF.